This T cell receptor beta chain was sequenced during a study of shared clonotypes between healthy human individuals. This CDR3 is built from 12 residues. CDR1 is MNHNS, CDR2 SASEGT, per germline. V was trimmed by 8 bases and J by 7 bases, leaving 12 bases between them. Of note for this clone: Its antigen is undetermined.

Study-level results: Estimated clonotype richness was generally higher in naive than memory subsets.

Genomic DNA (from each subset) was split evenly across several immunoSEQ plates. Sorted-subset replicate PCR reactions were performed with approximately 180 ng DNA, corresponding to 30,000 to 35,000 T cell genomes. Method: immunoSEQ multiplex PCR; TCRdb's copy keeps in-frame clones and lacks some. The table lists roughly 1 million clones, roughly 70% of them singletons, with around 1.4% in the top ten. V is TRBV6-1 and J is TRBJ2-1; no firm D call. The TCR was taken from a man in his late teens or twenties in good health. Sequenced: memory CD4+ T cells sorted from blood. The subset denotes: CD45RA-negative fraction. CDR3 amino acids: CASRRVENEQFF. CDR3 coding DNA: TGTGCCAGCCGAAGGGTGGAGAATGAGCAGTTCTTC.